The rows below give T cell receptor beta chains drawn from one sample of a study of CD8 T cells in Susac syndrome. Each CDR3 protein gets one entry after TCRdb re-called the immunoSEQ multiplex PCR reads with MiXCR. The sample shows almost 450,000 distinct CDR3 sequences, 85% of them seen only once. The sequenced sample consisted of CD8+ T cells from PBMCs. All receptors derive from a human donor with multiple sclerosis. Both conserved end residues are part of each CDR3. D genes are given only for firm matches. Clone sizes are given selectively: once, few, many, or a class where the clone is expanded.

TGTGCCAGCAGCCAAGTAGCTAGCGGGAGCGTTGAGACCCAGTACTTC CASSQVASGSVETQYF - TRBJ2-5 16 TRBD2 TRBV4-2
TGTGCCAGCAGCAAGACAGGGAGTCTGGATACGCAGTATTTT CASSKTGSLDTQYF - TRBJ2-3 14 TRBD1 TRBV6-1
TGTGCCAGCAGGGGGACAGAGAACTTTTATAATTCACCCCTCCACTTT CASRGTENFYNSPLHF - TRBJ1-6 16 TRBD1 TRBV2
TGTGCCAGCAGTTTAAACAACTACGAGCAGTACTTC CASSLNNYEQYF few TRBJ2-7 12 - TRBV12-3/TRBV12-4
TGCAGCGTTGAAGACCCGGAGAGTAGGGGCTACGAGCAGTACTTC CSVEDPESRGYEQYF - TRBJ2-7 15 - TRBV29-1
TGCAGCGTTGAAGTATGGCGAGGGGAGATGGATACGCAGTATTTT CSVEVWRGEMDTQYF - TRBJ2-3 15 - TRBV29-1
TGTGCCAGCAGCCAGAGACAGTTCGATGAGCAGTTCTTC CASSQRQFDEQFF - TRBJ2-1 13 - TRBV28
TGCGCCAGCAGCCAAGATGTCGGGACAGGGACCGGGGAGCTGTTTTTT CASSQDVGTGTGELFF - TRBJ2-2 16 TRBD1 TRBV4-1
TGTGCCAGCACCTGGACAGGGGGCACAGATACGCAGTATTTT CASTWTGGTDTQYF few TRBJ2-3 14 TRBD1 TRBV27
TGTGCCAGCAGCTTAGCGCACCCCGCCGGGACTAACTACAATGAGCAGTTCTTC CASSLAHPAGTNYNEQFF - TRBJ2-1 18 TRBD2 TRBV7-8
TGTGCCAGCAGCTTGAATTGGACAGGGAGACACTATATACGTGGCTACACCTTC CASSLNWTGRHYIRGYTF - TRBJ1-2 18 TRBD1 TRBV5-6
TGCAGCGTTGAAGATTCAGGGGGGCACACAGATACGCAGTATTTT CSVEDSGGHTDTQYF - TRBJ2-3 15 - TRBV29-1
TGTGCCAGCAGCCAAGAGGGGGCCCCCAGGGAGCAGTTCTTC CASSQEGAPREQFF - TRBJ2-1 14 - TRBV4-2
TGTGCCAGCAGCTTGGGGTGGAGGGAAGCTTTCTTT CASSLGWREAFF - TRBJ1-1 12 - TRBV5-6
TGCGCCAGCAGCCAAGGGTCAGTAGATAATTCACCCCTCCACTTT CASSQGSVDNSPLHF - TRBJ1-6 15 - TRBV4-1
TGCGCCAGCAGCTTGGAGGCAGGGGGGAACACTGAAGCTTTCTTT CASSLEAGGNTEAFF - TRBJ1-1 15 TRBD1 TRBV5-1
TGTGCCACCTATCCGGGGGGCACTGAAGCTTTCTTT CATYPGGTEAFF - TRBJ1-1 12 - TRBV10-3